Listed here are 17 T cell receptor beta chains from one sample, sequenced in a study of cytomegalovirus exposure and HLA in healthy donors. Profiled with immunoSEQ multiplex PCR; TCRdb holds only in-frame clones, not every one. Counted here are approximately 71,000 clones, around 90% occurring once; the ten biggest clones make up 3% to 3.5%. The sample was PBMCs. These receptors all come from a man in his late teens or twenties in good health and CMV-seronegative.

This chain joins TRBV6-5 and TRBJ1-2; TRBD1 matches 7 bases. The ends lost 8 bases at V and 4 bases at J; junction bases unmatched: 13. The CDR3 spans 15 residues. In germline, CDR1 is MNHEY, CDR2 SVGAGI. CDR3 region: CASGSLSQGSYGYTF. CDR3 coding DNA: TGTGCCAGCGGATCCCTCTCACAGGGGAGCTATGGCTACACCTTC.

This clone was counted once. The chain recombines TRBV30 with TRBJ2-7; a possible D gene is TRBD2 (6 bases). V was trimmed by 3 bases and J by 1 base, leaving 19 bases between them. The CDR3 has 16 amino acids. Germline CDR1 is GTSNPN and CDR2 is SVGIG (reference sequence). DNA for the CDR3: TGTGCCTGGAGCTCCCAGGTCGCCGGGAGATCCTACGAGCAGTACTTC. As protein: CAWSSQVAGRSYEQYF. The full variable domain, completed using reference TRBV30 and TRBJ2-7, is SQTIHQWPATLVQPVGSPLSLECTVEGTSNPNLYWYRQAAGRGLQLLFYSVGIGQISSEVPQNLSASRPQDRQFILSSKKLLLSDSGFYLCAWSSQVAGRSYEQYFGPGTRLTVT.

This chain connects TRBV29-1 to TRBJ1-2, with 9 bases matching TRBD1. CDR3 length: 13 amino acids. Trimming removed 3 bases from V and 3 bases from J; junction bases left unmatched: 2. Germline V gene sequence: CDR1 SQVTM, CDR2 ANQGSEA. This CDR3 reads CSVETGGYYGYTF. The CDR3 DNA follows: TGCAGCGTTGAGACAGGGGGGTACTATGGCTACACCTTC. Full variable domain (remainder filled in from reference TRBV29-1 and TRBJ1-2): SAVISQKPSRDICQRGTSLTIQCQVDSQVTMMFWYRQQPGQSLTLIATANQGSEATYESGFVIDKFPISRPNLTFSTLTVSNMSPEDSSIYLCSVETGGYYGYTFGSGTRLTVV.

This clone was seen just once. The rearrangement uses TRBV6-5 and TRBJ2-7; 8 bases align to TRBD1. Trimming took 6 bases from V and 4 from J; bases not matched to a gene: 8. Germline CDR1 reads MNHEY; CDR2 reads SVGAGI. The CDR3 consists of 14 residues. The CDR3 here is CASRRTGRVYEQYF. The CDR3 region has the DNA TGTGCCAGCAGGCGGACAGGGAGAGTGTACGAGCAGTACTTC.

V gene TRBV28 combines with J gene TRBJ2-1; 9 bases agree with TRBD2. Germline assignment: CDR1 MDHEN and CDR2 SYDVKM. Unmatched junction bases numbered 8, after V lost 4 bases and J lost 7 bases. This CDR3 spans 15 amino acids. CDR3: CASSYDSGSRNEQFF. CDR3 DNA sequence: TGTGCCAGCAGTTATGATAGCGGGAGTCGTAATGAGCAGTTCTTC.

CDR3 protein: CASSPVIPSPRTSGNNEQFF. In DNA form, the CDR3 reads TGTGCCAGCTCACCAGTCATTCCCAGCCCGCGGACTAGCGGGAACAATGAGCAGTTCTTC. The chain employs TRBV18 and TRBJ2-1; TRBD2 matches at 12 bases. CDR3 size: 20 residues. Germline CDR1 and CDR2: KGHSH and LQKENI. V lost 2 bases to trimming and J lost 5 bases; unmatched junction nucleotides: 16.

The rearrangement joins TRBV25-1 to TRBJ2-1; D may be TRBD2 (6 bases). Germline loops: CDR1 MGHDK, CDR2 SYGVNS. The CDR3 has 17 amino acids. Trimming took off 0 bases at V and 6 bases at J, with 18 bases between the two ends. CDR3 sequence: CASSEYTRGDGGNEQFF. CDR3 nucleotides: TGTGCCAGCAGTGAATATACTCGCGGGGACGGCGGCAATGAGCAGTTCTTC.

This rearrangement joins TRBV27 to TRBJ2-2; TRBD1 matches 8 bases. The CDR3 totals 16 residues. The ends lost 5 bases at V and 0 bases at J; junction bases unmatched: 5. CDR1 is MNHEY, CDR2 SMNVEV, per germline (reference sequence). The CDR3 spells CASSPDRAPNTGELFF. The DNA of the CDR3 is TGTGCCAGCAGTCCGGACAGGGCCCCGAACACCGGGGAGCTGTTTTTT.

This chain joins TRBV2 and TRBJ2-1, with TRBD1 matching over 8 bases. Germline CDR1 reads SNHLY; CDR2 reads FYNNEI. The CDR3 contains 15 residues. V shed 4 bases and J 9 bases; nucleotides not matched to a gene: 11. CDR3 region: CASSVSMTGDSEQFF. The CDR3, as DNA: TGTGCCAGCAGTGTTAGTATGACAGGGGATAGTGAGCAGTTCTTC. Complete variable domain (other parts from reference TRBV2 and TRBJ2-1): EPEVTQTPSHQVTQMGQEVILRCVPISNHLYFYWYRQILGQKVEFLVSFYNNEISEKSEIFDDQFSVERPDGSNFTLKIRSTKLEDSAMYFCASSVSMTGDSEQFFGPGTRLTVL.

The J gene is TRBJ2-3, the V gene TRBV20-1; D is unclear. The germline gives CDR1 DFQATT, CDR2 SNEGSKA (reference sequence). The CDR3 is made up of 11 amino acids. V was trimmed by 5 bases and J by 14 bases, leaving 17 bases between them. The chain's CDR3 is CSAPGELRVYF. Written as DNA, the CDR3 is TGCAGTGCTCCCGGCGAGCTCCGGGTGTATTTT.

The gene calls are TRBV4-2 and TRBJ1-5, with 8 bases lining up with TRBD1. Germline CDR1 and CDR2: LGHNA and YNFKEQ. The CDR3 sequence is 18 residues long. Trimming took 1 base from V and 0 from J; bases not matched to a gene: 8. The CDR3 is CASSQGQGLGYSNQPQHF. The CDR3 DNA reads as TGTGCCAGCAGCCAAGGACAGGGGCTCGGATATAGCAATCAGCCCCAGCATTTT.

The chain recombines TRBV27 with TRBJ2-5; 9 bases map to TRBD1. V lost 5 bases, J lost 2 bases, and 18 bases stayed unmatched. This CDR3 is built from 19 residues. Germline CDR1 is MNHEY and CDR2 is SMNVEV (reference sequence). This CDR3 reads CASSPFRQGGSGPQETQYF. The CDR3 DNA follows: TGTGCCAGCAGTCCTTTCCGACAGGGGGGCAGTGGACCGCAAGAGACCCAGTACTTC.

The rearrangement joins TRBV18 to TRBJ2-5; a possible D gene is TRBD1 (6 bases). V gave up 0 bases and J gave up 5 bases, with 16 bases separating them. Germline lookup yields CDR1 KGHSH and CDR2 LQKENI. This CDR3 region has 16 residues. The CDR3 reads CASSPPGHRDGETQYF. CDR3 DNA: TGTGCCAGCTCACCACCGGGTCACAGGGATGGGGAGACCCAGTACTTC.

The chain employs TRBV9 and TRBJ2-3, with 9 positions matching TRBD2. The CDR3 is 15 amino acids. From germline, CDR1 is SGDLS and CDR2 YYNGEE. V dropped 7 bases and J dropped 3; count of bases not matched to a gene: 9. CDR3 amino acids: CASGWREGGTDTQYF. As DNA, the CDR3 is TGTGCCAGCGGGTGGCGGGAGGGCGGAACAGATACGCAGTATTTT.

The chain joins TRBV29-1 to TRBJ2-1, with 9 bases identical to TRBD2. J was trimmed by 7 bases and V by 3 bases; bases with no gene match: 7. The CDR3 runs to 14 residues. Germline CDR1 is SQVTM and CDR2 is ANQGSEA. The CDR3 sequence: CSVEAGGQGNEQFF. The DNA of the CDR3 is TGCAGCGTTGAGGCGGGAGGGCAGGGAAATGAGCAGTTCTTC.

The CDR3 here is CASSLSGVAGGRVYEQFF. In DNA, the CDR3 is TGTGCCAGCAGTTTATCCGGTGTAGCGGGAGGACGAGTATATGAGCAGTTCTTC. J is TRBJ2-1 and V is TRBV28; 10 bases map to TRBD2. The germline V gene encodes CDR1 MDHEN and CDR2 SYDVKM. The V and J ends lost 1 base and 8 bases, in that order; junction bases with no gene match: 14. The CDR3 loop spans 18 amino acids.

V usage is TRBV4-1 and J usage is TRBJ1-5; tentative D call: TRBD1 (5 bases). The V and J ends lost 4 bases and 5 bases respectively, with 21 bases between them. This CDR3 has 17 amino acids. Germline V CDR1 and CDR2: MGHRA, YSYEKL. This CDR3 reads CASSLNHLVGADQPQHF. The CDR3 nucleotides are TGCGCCAGCAGCCTAAACCATTTAGTAGGGGCGGATCAGCCCCAGCATTTT.